This entry lists 20 T cell receptor beta chains sequenced from one sample in a study of blood T cell repertoires in COVID-19. Clones were read by immunoSEQ multiplex PCR, and TCRdb kept only the in-frame ones, dropping some. Among 150,000 to 200,000 clones, roughly 80% were seen once, and the ten largest hold approximately 15%. Sequenced input: peripheral blood. Receptors originate from a woman of 80 years or more with acute or convalescent COVID-19.

This clone has more than one count but fewer than ten. The chain is built from TRBV5-1 and TRBJ2-5; TRBD2 agrees at 7 bases. Losses at the gene ends were 4 bases for V and 9 bases for J; bases not matched to a gene: 18. Per the germline V gene, CDR1 is SGHRS and CDR2 is YFSETQ. CDR3 length: 16 residues. CDR3 coding DNA: TGCGCCAGCAGCCCGACGCGGGAGCCGCCTCCCCCGGCCCAGTACTTC. Protein: CASSPTREPPPPAQYF.

The genes are TRBV3-1 (or the pseudogene TRBV3-2) and TRBJ2-2, with a tentative D call TRBD2 (5 bases). Germline CDR1 is LGHDT and CDR2 is YNNKEL (reference sequence). The CDR3 runs 17 residues. Trimming removed 0 bases from V and 8 bases from J, with 19 bases in between. CDR3 in amino acids: CASSQDKGRVQPGELFF. For the CDR3, the DNA is TGTGCCAGCAGCCAAGATAAAGGGCGGGTTCAACCGGGGGAGCTGTTTTTT.

The gene calls are TRBV6-1 and TRBJ2-1; D may be TRBD2 (5 bases). The CDR3 is made up of 15 amino acids. V shed 0 bases and J shed 4 bases, with 10 bases lying between them. CDR1 and CDR2 (germline): MNHNS, SASEGT. The CDR3 sequence: CASSEARVGYNEQFF. The CDR3 nucleotides read TGTGCCAGCAGTGAAGCGCGGGTGGGGTACAATGAGCAGTTCTTC.

The chain couples TRBV6-5 to TRBJ2-6, with D tentatively TRBD1 (6 bases). The V gene lost 7 bases and the J gene lost 0 bases, with 10 bases spanning the gap. CDR1 MNHEY and CDR2 SVGAGI come from the germline V gene. The CDR3 is 15 amino acids. The CDR3 here is CASNKGDSGANVLTF. In DNA form, the CDR3 reads TGTGCCAGCAACAAGGGGGACTCTGGGGCCAACGTCCTGACTTTC.

This chain links TRBV27 with TRBJ2-1; 8 positions match TRBD2. Germline assignment: CDR1 MNHEY and CDR2 SMNVEV (reference sequence). The V and J ends lost 5 bases and 4 bases, in that order; junction bases with no gene match: 10. The CDR3 totals 16 residues. The CDR3: CASSPRSGGRYNEQFF. As DNA, the CDR3 is TGTGCCAGCAGTCCCAGATCGGGGGGGCGGTACAATGAGCAGTTCTTC.

This clone was observed a few times. Other DNA sequences of this sample code for an identical CDR3. The chain employs TRBV7-3 and TRBJ2-1; 9 bases match TRBD2. Germline V CDR1 and CDR2: SGHTA, FQGTGA. V shed 5 bases and J 0 bases; nucleotides not matched to a gene: 2. The CDR3 extends over 15 amino acids. In nucleotides, the CDR3 is TGTGCCAGCAGCCTTAGCGGGAGCTCCTACAATGAGCAGTTCTTC. Its protein product is CASSLSGSSYNEQFF.

This clone turned up a few times. This same CDR3 is encoded by further DNA sequences in the sample. DNA of the CDR3: TGTGCCAGCAGTTTAAGTCGGGGGGGCTACACCTTC. Its protein is CASSLSRGGYTF. The gene calls are TRBV12-3 or TRBV12-4 and TRBJ1-2; TRBD1 is a possible D gene (5 bases). The CDR3 spans 12 residues. The germline V and J ends were trimmed by 2 bases and 8 bases, with 9 bases remaining between them.

This CDR3 is CASSPSDGERYTF. The CDR3 DNA reads as TGTGCCAGCAGTCCCTCGGACGGGGAACGGTACACCTTC. The genes are TRBV6-4 and TRBJ1-2; D not certain. CDR3 length: 13 amino acids. CDR1 is MRHNA, CDR2 SNTAGT, per germline. Trimming removed 5 bases at V and 11 bases at J, with 18 bases between.

This sequence joins TRBV11-2 and TRBJ1-2; TRBD1 agrees at 7 bases. The V and J ends lost 5 bases and 4 bases, in that order; junction bases with no gene match: 16. Per germline, CDR1 SGHAT and CDR2 FQNNGV. This CDR3 has 17 amino acids. The CDR3 is CASSRYRTGPFGYGYTF. CDR3 nucleotide sequence: TGTGCCAGCAGCCGTTATCGGACAGGCCCCTTCGGCTATGGCTACACCTTC. The complete variable domain, with remaining parts taken from reference TRBV11-2 and TRBJ1-2, reads EAGVAQSPRYKIIEKRQSVAFWCNPISGHATLYWYQQILGQGPKLLIQFQNNGVVDDSQLPKDRFSAERLKGVDSTLKIQPAKLEDSAVYLCASSRYRTGPFGYGYTFGSGTRLTVV.

J is TRBJ2-5 and V is TRBV4-2; 10 bases map to TRBD2. Germline V gene lookup returns CDR1 LGHNA and CDR2 YNFKEQ. The CDR3 is 12 residues long. V shed 6 bases and J 9 bases; nucleotides not matched to a gene: 4. The CDR3 DNA follows: TGTGCCAGCAGGCCAGCGGGGGGGCCCCAGTACTTC. Encoded protein: CASRPAGGPQYF.

This clone appeared a single time. V and J are TRBV30 and TRBJ1-3, with D perhaps matching TRBD1 (5 bases). In germline, CDR1 is GTSNPN, CDR2 SVGIG (reference sequence). V dropped 0 bases and J dropped 0 bases, with 12 bases sitting between them. The CDR3 has 16 amino acids. Here the CDR3 reads CAWSVRGSPSGNTIYF. The CDR3 DNA sequence: TGTGCCTGGAGTGTTAGGGGATCCCCCTCTGGAAACACCATATATTTT.

This clone is a singleton in its sample. The chain joins TRBV7-9 to TRBJ2-7; 7 bases align to TRBD1. The CDR3 is 16 amino acids. CDR1 and CDR2 from the germline V gene are SEHNR and FQNEAQ (reference sequence). Trimming cost V 0 bases and J 2 bases; bases outside gene matches: 7. CDR3 in DNA: TGTGCCAGCAGCTTAGCCAACAGGGGTATGGCCTACGAGCAGTACTTC. Translation: CASSLANRGMAYEQYF.

V is TRBV5-1 and J is TRBJ2-2, with a possible D match to TRBD2 (6 bases). Between the trimmed V and J ends, which lost 1 base and 0 bases, there was a span of 10 bases. This CDR3 has 16 amino acids. CDR1 and CDR2 from the germline V gene are SGHRS and YFSETQ. The DNA for the CDR3 is TGCGCCAGCAGCTTGTGGAGGGGCTCGAACACCGGGGAGCTGTTTTTT. It yields the protein CASSLWRGSNTGELFF. The whole variable domain, remainder taken from reference TRBV5-1 and TRBJ2-2, is KAGVTQTPRYLIKTRGQQVTLSCSPISGHRSVSWYQQTPGQGLQFLFEYFSETQRNKGNFPGRFSGRQFSNSRSEMNVSTLELGDSALYLCASSLWRGSNTGELFFGEGSRLTVL.

The CDR3 region is CASSFQGRGYEQYF. DNA for the CDR3: TGTGCCAGCAGTTTCCAGGGCAGGGGATACGAGCAGTACTTC. This sequence joins TRBV28 and TRBJ2-7; D perhaps matches TRBD1 (6 bases). V dropped 3 bases and J dropped 4 bases, with 13 bases sitting between them. The CDR3 sequence is 14 residues long. From germline, CDR1 is MDHEN and CDR2 SYDVKM.

The V gene is TRBV28, the J gene TRBJ1-4, with 12 bases matching TRBD1. Germline CDR1 reads MDHEN; CDR2 reads SYDVKM. The CDR3 has 16 amino acids. V lost 5 bases and J lost 7; bases outside the gene matches: 8. As DNA, the CDR3 is TGTGCCAGCAGTCGGGACAGGGGGCGGTTTGGTGAAAAACTGTTTTTT. This gives the protein CASSRDRGRFGEKLFF. The full variable domain, completed using reference TRBV28 and TRBJ1-4, is DVKVTQSSRYLVKRTGEKVFLECVQDMDHENMFWYRQDPGLGLRLIYFSYDVKMKEKGDIPEGYSVSREKKERFSLILESASTNQTSMYLCASSRDRGRFGEKLFFGSGTQLSVL.

For this clone: Germline is not matched at one junction end, which may reflect a read error. The chain uses TRBV7-7 and TRBJ2-5; 8 bases line up with TRBD2. Germline loops: CDR1 SSHAT, CDR2 FNYEAQ (reference sequence). The CDR3 spans 14 residues. Here the CDR3 reads CASSPAGGQETQYF. In DNA form, the CDR3 reads TGTGCTAGCAGCCCCGCGGGGGGCCAAGAGACCCAGTACTTC.

This clone was counted a single time. This chain links TRBV2 with TRBJ2-1; D perhaps matches TRBD1 (6 bases). Germline V CDR1 and CDR2: SNHLY, FYNNEI. CDR3 length: 14 residues. V gave up 7 bases and J gave up 2 bases, with 12 bases separating them. CDR3 sequence: CASTPRTAYNEQFF. In nucleotides, the CDR3 is TGTGCCAGCACCCCTCGGACAGCCTACAATGAGCAGTTCTTC.

The chain links TRBV4-2 to TRBJ2-1; 15 bases map to TRBD2. Germline CDR1 is LGHNA and CDR2 is YNFKEQ. The trim removed 0 bases at V and 4 bases at J, leaving 16 bases unmatched. The CDR3 sequence is 22 residues long. In DNA form, the CDR3 reads TGTGCCAGCAGCCAAGACACCACAAGAGGACTAGCGGGAGGGCTTGGGTACAATGAGCAGTTCTTC. Amino acid sequence: CASSQDTTRGLAGGLGYNEQFF.

The chain combines TRBV5-5 with TRBJ2-7; 7 bases line up with TRBD2. Germline V gives CDR1 SGHKS, CDR2 YYEKEE (reference sequence). The CDR3 sequence is 15 residues long. V trimming: 4 bases; J trimming: 2 bases; junction bases outside the gene matches: 9. CDR3 DNA: TGTGCCAGCAGCGTGGAGCCTAGCGGAACCTACGAGCAGTACTTC. Amino acids: CASSVEPSGTYEQYF.

The V call is TRBV6-5, the J call TRBJ2-3; 10 bases are shared with TRBD2. Germline V CDR1 and CDR2: MNHEY, SVGAGI. The J segment lost 2 bases and the V segment lost 6 bases, leaving 5 bases of the junction unmatched. This CDR3 has 15 residues. The CDR3 reads CASRPGTSATDTQYF. CDR3 DNA sequence: TGTGCCAGCAGACCCGGGACTAGCGCCACAGATACGCAGTATTTT.